This T cell receptor (beta chain) was captured in a study of T cell responses to AZD1222 COVID-19 vaccine. Generated by immunoSEQ multiplex PCR, the TCRdb table keeps only in-frame clones and is missing some. Found here are some 110,000 clones, around 83% of them singletons; the top ten hold approximately 15%. Remarks on this clone: Its target is not known. Sequence at one end of the junction differs from germline and may be a read error. This sample also contains other DNA sequences that code for the same CDR3.

Analysis merged second doses at about 4 or about 12 weeks. This CDR3 comprises 15 residues. Germline lookup yields CDR1 SGDLS and CDR2 YYNGEE. Study-wide results and caveats: In all cases, repertoires were sampled only after the peak T cell response. Reports indicate that nearly half of spike-specific TCRs are directed at unmutated variant regions. Along spike, vaccine-associated CD4 TCRs were found throughout, with dominance at 160-218 and 743-854.

This chain uses TRBV9 with TRBJ1-1; 8 nucleotides agree with TRBD1. The sequence came from an adult who received the AZD1222 COVID-19 vaccine. The sample consisted of peripheral blood, taken 28 days after the second AZD1222 dose. CDR3 protein: CASSETPTGDREAFF. CDR3 bases: TGCGCCAGCAGCGAGACCCCGACAGGGGATCGGGAAGCTTTCTTT.